The sequence of this TCR beta chain was determined in a study of identical twins. This clonotype was counted a few times. MiXCR, run by TCRdb on the 5' RACE reads, gives a single entry per CDR3 protein. The sample records hundreds of thousands of distinct CDR3 sequences, around 20% being singletons. The ends were cut back, 6 bases at V and 8 bases at J, with 11 bases in the middle. The CDR3 sequence is 11 residues long. The germline V gene encodes CDR1 DFQATT and CDR2 SNEGSKA (reference sequence). The data were also submitted as part of a second study, on T cells expressing NK-cell markers.

The receptor was isolated from a woman between 18 and 29 years old in good health. Sequencing was done on a sample of PBMCs. This sequence joins TRBV20-1 and TRBJ2-1, with unresolved D. The CDR3 bases are TGCAGTGCGACTCTGGACCATGAGCAGTTCTTC. Translation: CSATLDHEQFF.